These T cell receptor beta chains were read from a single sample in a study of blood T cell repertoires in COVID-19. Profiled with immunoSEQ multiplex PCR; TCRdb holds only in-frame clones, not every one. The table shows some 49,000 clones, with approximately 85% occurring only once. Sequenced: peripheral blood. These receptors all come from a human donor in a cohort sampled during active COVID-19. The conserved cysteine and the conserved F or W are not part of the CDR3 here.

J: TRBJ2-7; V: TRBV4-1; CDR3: ASSHPGTSYEQY
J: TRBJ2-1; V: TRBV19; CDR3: ASSSLLTSGRNNEQF
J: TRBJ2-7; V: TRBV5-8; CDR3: ASRLAGVAYEQY
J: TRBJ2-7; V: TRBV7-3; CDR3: ASSLYAPVPLEQY
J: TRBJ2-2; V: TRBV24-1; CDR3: ATSGLAGNTGELF
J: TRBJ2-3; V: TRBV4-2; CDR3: ASSQDERGTDTQY
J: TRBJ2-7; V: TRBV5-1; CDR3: ASSKPTGQGFSSYEQY
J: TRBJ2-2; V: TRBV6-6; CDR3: ASRGGSNTGELF
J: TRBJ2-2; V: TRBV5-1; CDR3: ASSLAGGEGTGELF
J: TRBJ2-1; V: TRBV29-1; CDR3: SVGGLAGSYNEQF
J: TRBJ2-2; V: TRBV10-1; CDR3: ASRAGQGNTGELF
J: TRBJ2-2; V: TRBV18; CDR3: ASSPSSGKRIGELF
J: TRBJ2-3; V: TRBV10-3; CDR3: AISEQGLTDTQY
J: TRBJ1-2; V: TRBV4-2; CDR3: ASSKRDNPGYGYT
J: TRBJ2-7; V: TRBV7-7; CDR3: ASSEGLAENEQY
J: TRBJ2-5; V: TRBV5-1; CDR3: ASSLNREETQY
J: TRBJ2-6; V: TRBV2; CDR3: ASSGQAGANVLT
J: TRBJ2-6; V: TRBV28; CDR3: ASSLSGANVLT
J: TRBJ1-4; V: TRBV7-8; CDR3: ASSLDLAGNEKLF
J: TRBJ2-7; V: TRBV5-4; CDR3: ASSPTGGRASYEQY
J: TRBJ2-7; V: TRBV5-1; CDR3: ASSWRGPSSYEQY
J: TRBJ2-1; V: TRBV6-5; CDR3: ASSRTGVSYNEQF
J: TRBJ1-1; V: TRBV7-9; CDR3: ASSLVREDPEAF
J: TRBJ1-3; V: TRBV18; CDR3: ASSLQDSPGNTIY
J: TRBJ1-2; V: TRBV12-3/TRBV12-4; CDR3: ASSFRGGDGYT
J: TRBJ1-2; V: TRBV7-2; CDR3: ASSGWQGGNGYT
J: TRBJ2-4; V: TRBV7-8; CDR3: ASTPLRTSGPKNIQY
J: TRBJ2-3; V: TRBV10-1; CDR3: ASSEWATSTDTQY
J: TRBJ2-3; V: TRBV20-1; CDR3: SASRTDTQY
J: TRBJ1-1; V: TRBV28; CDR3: ASSLARTEAF
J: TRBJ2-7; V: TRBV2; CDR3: ASSEFGRASYEQY
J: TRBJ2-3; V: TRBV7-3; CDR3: ASSLSGSPDTQY
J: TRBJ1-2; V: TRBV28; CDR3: ASSSYRDRVLSGYT
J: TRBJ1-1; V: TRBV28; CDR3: ASRPSGRNTEAF
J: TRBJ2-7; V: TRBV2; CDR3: ASSDSGKAKQY
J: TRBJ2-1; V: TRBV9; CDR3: ASSPTGLAGYNEQF
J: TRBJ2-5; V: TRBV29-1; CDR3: STQSSGGQETQY
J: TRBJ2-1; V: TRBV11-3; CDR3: ASSLGGGTPYNEQF
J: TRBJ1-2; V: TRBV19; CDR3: ASRYGQAVGNYGYT
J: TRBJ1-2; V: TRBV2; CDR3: ASSETRGRDGYT
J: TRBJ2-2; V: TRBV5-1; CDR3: ASSSTGYTGELF
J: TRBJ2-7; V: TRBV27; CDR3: ASSLGSGSPSYEQY
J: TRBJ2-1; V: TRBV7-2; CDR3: ASSGLAGALNEQF
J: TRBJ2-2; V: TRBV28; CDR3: ASSLTSDLLGELF
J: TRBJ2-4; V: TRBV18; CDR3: ASSLPGSVKNIQY
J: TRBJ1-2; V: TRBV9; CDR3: ASSVTHSYGYT
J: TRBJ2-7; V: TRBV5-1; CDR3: ASSLVAADRIYEQY
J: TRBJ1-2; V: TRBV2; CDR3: ASSVDINYGYT
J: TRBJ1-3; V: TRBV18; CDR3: ASSPYAGEGNTIY
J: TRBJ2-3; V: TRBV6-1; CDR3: ASSEHADSTTDTQY
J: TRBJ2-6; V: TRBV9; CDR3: ASSRTGGILSGANVLT
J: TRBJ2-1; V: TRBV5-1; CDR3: ASSLSAGGNEQF